Below are 22 T cell receptor beta chains sequenced from a single sample in a study of CD8 T cells in ankylosing spondylitis. Each CDR3 protein is one row after TCRdb ran MiXCR on the 5' RACE reads. The sample carries hundreds of thousands of distinct CDR3 sequences, over 8.5% recorded once. Sample: blood, either unsorted or a sorted T cell fraction (not recorded which). Receptors originate from a male donor with ankylosing spondylitis or in good health (not recorded which).

This clonotype was seen ten or more times. This chain links TRBV7-3 with TRBJ2-1; 7 positions match TRBD2. V gave up 5 bases and J gave up 0 bases; unmatched junction bases: 10. The germline V gene has CDR1 SGHTA and CDR2 FQGTGA. The CDR3 consists of 17 residues. The CDR3: CASSLLRGYGSYNEQFF. DNA of the CDR3: TGTGCCAGCAGCCTACTGCGGGGGTATGGCTCCTACAATGAGCAGTTCTTC.

In its sample, this clonotype was seen many times. Here the CDR3 DNA reads TGCGCCAGCAGCTTGGAACTCAGGGGGGGCACTGAAGCTTTCTTT. Translated: CASSLELRGGTEAFF. V and J are TRBV5-1 and TRBJ1-1; 7 bases are shared with TRBD1. This CDR3 region has 15 residues. V dropped 0 bases and J dropped 4; count of bases not matched to a gene: 6. The germline V gene encodes CDR1 SGHRS and CDR2 YFSETQ. Full variable domain (remainder filled in from reference TRBV5-1 and TRBJ1-1): KAGVTQTPRYLIKTRGQQVTLSCSPISGHRSVSWYQQTPGQGLQFLFEYFSETQRNKGNFPGRFSGRQFSNSRSEMNVSTLELGDSALYLCASSLELRGGTEAFFGQGTRLTVV.

This clonotype was detected ten times or more. This chain connects TRBV20-1 to TRBJ2-7; TRBD2 matches at 9 bases. Germline V lookup: CDR1 DFQATT, CDR2 SNEGSKA (reference sequence). The CDR3 consists of 15 residues. Germline trimming cut 1 base from V and 1 base from J; bases unmatched to any gene: 5. CDR3 sequence: CSARAKLAGSYEQYF. In DNA form, the CDR3 reads TGCAGTGCTAGAGCAAAACTAGCGGGTTCCTACGAGCAGTACTTC.

This clonotype was seen repeatedly, ten times or more. The chain recombines TRBV12-3 or TRBV12-4 with TRBJ1-1, with D perhaps matching TRBD1 (6 bases). The V and J ends lost 3 bases and 5 bases respectively, with 16 bases between them. This CDR3 comprises 15 residues. This CDR3 is CASSFRRGGGTEAFF. CDR3 sequence (DNA): TGTGCCAGCAGTTTCCGGCGTGGAGGGGGAACTGAAGCTTTCTTT.

In its sample, this clonotype was seen a few times. The chain carries TRBV18 and TRBJ1-1, with a possible D match to TRBD1 (6 bases). Deletions cut 6 bases from V and 1 base from J, with 12 bases between. This CDR3 is built from 14 residues. From germline, CDR1 is KGHSH and CDR2 LQKENI. The CDR3 nucleotides read TGTGCCAGCTCGTACACACAGGGGAACACTGAAGCTTTCTTT. This translates into CASSYTQGNTEAFF.

This clonotype was counted at least ten times. This chain links TRBV7-2 with TRBJ2-7; D is ambiguous. V shed 4 bases and J shed 8 bases, with 9 bases lying between them. The CDR3 sequence is 11 residues long. CDR1 is SGHTA, CDR2 FQGNSA, per germline. The CDR3 reads CASSSATKQYF. In DNA form, the CDR3 reads TGTGCCAGCAGCTCTGCTACGAAGCAGTACTTC. The whole variable domain, filled in from reference TRBV7-2 and TRBJ2-7, reads GAGVSQSPSNKVTEKGKDVELRCDPISGHTALYWYRQSLGQGLEFLIYFQGNSAPDKSGLPSDRFSAERTGGSVSTLTIQRTQQEDSAVYLCASSSATKQYFGPGTRLTVT.

This clonotype occurred many times. The CDR3 sequence: CASSPLTGTGTGELFF. CDR3 in DNA: TGTGCCAGCAGCCCTCTGACAGGGACGGGCACCGGGGAGCTGTTTTTT. This rearrangement joins TRBV11-2 to TRBJ2-2; 7 nucleotides agree with TRBD1. Germline CDR1 SGHAT, CDR2 FQNNGV. Germline trimming cut 5 bases from V and 4 bases from J; bases unmatched to any gene: 10. The CDR3 loop spans 16 amino acids.

In its sample, this clonotype was seen many times. The gene calls are TRBV20-1 and TRBJ2-7; D gene unclear. Trimming cost V 0 bases and J 2 bases, with 11 bases left between them. The CDR3 totals 14 residues. Germline values: CDR1 DFQATT, CDR2 SNEGSKA (reference sequence). The CDR3 region is CSARDWAGTYEQYF. The CDR3 coding sequence is TGCAGTGCTAGAGATTGGGCAGGTACCTACGAGCAGTACTTC.

This clonotype has a count of ten or more. The chain couples TRBV15 to TRBJ2-6; D might be TRBD1 (6 bases). The germline CDR1 and CDR2 sequences are LNHNV and YYDKDF (reference sequence). This CDR3 region has 16 residues. V was shortened by 2 bases and J by 2 bases, with 10 bases between the two germline ends. DNA for the CDR3: TGTGCCACCAGCAGACTTACAGGGACTGGGGCCAACGTCCTGACTTTC. It encodes CATSRLTGTGANVLTF.

The table lists this clonotype with many counts. The chain carries TRBV3-1 and TRBJ2-7; TRBD2 might be the D (6 bases). Trimming took off 4 bases at V and 3 bases at J, with 13 bases between the two ends. The CDR3 is 14 residues long. Germline CDR1 is LGHDT and CDR2 is YNNKEL (reference sequence). CDR3 protein: CASSPKEGSYEQYF. CDR3 nucleotides: TGTGCCAGCAGCCCGAAGGAGGGCAGCTACGAGCAGTACTTC.

This clonotype was found many times. The chain combines TRBV7-9 with TRBJ2-7, with no clear D. Trimming took 7 bases from V and 7 from J, leaving 14 bases between them. CDR3 length: 12 amino acids. Germline V gene sequence: CDR1 SEHNR, CDR2 FQNEAQ (reference sequence). The CDR3 DNA follows: TGTGCCAGCACTTCTGGGAATCGGGAGCAGTACTTC. Amino acids: CASTSGNREQYF. Complete variable domain (other parts from reference TRBV7-9 and TRBJ2-7): DTGVSQNPRHKITKRGQNVTFRCDPISEHNRLYWYRQTLGQGPEFLTYFQNEAQLEKSRLLSDRFSAERPKGSFSTLEIQRTEQGDSAMYLCASTSGNREQYFGPGTRLTVT.

There are many counts of this clonotype. This chain connects TRBV27 to TRBJ1-2, with D uncertain. CDR1 and CDR2 (germline): MNHEY, SMNVEV (reference sequence). This CDR3 has 14 residues. Trimming took off 4 bases at V and 8 bases at J, with 17 bases between the two ends. CDR3 region: CASSWAGGGLGYTF. CDR3 in DNA: TGTGCCAGCAGTTGGGCGGGTGGTGGTCTGGGCTACACCTTC.

This clonotype was seen repeatedly, ten times or more. The genes are TRBV18 and TRBJ2-2; D may be TRBD1 (5 bases). The ends were cut back, 1 base at V and 0 bases at J, with 9 bases in the middle. The CDR3 runs 16 residues. Germline V gives CDR1 KGHSH, CDR2 LQKENI. CDR3: CASSPRAGTNTGELFF. The DNA for the CDR3 is TGTGCCAGCTCACCACGGGCAGGGACGAACACCGGGGAGCTGTTTTTT.

This clonotype has a count of ten or more. The V call is TRBV30, the J call TRBJ1-1; D not resolved. Germline V lookup: CDR1 GTSNPN, CDR2 SVGIG (reference sequence). The CDR3 is 13 residues long. Trimming shortened V by 0 bases and J by 5 bases, and 10 bases separated the two germline ends. The CDR3 protein is CAWSVHGDTEAFF. For the CDR3, the DNA is TGTGCCTGGAGTGTACACGGGGATACTGAAGCTTTCTTT. The full variable domain, rest sourced from reference TRBV30 and TRBJ1-1, is SQTIHQWPATLVQPVGSPLSLECTVEGTSNPNLYWYRQAAGRGLQLLFYSVGIGQISSEVPQNLSASRPQDRQFILSSKKLLLSDSGFYLCAWSVHGDTEAFFGQGTRLTVV.

The chain employs TRBV6-4 and TRBJ1-1; D gene unclear. The CDR3 consists of 13 residues. Trimming left V 5 bases short and J 1 base short, with 8 bases between. Germline CDR1 reads MRHNA; CDR2 reads SNTAGT. CDR3 coding DNA: TGTGCCAGCAGTCGCCTAGAGAACACTGAAGCTTTCTTT. Translating gives CASSRLENTEAFF.

This clonotype was found many times. V gene TRBV7-9 combines with J gene TRBJ1-2; possibly TRBD1 for D (5 bases). Germline CDR1 reads SEHNR; CDR2 reads FQNEAQ (reference sequence). This CDR3 comprises 13 residues. Trimming took 3 bases from V and 5 from J, leaving 10 bases between them. CDR3 DNA sequence: TGTGCCAGCAGCTTCGGGACGAAGTATGGCTACACCTTC. Translating gives CASSFGTKYGYTF.

The table lists this clonotype with many counts. The chain links TRBV6-5 to TRBJ2-3; 9 nucleotides match TRBD2. CDR1 MNHEY and CDR2 SVGAGI come from the germline V gene. This CDR3 is built from 14 residues. V lost 4 bases to trimming and J lost 5 bases; unmatched junction nucleotides: 4. The DNA for the CDR3 is TGTGCCAGCAGTTCCGGAGCGGGGGGAGATACGCAGTATTTT. It codes for CASSSGAGGDTQYF.

This clonotype was counted ten times or more. V gene TRBV3-1 combines with J gene TRBJ1-1; no firm D call. Germline V gives CDR1 LGHDT, CDR2 YNNKEL (reference sequence). The CDR3 covers 13 residues. Trimming removed 0 bases at V and 3 bases at J, with 5 bases between. The CDR3 loop is CASSQEGDTEAFF. In DNA form, the CDR3 reads TGTGCCAGCAGCCAAGAGGGAGACACTGAAGCTTTCTTT.

There are many counts of this clonotype. The V and J genes are TRBV20-1 and TRBJ1-2, with 11 positions matching TRBD1. This CDR3 region has 15 residues. Looked up from germline, CDR1 is DFQATT and CDR2 is SNEGSKA (reference sequence). V shed 1 base, J shed 3 bases, and the junction held 4 bases outside the gene matches. As DNA, the CDR3 is TGCAGTGCTAGAGTTGGGACAGGGGGATACTATGGCTACACCTTC. Translated: CSARVGTGGYYGYTF.

This clonotype was seen repeatedly, ten times or more. The chain has TRBV5-1 and TRBJ2-1; TRBD1 matches at 9 bases. CDR3 length: 17 residues. V lost 1 base and J lost 5; bases outside the gene matches: 10. The germline CDR1 and CDR2 sequences are SGHRS and YFSETQ. CDR3 in DNA: TGCGCCAGCAGCTTGAGGTCCGGGACAGGGCAAGACAATGAGCAGTTCTTC. This encodes CASSLRSGTGQDNEQFF.

The chain employs TRBV5-4 and TRBJ2-3, with 9 nucleotides matching TRBD2. The CDR3 consists of 14 residues. The germline V gene has CDR1 SGHNT and CDR2 YYREEE (reference sequence). Trimming removed 6 bases from V and 4 bases from J; junction bases left unmatched: 6. The DNA of the CDR3 is TGTGCCAGCAAGGCCAGCGGGGGGTCAGATACGCAGTATTTT. This encodes CASKASGGSDTQYF.

This clonotype was counted at least ten times. CDR3 nucleotides: TGTGCCAGCAGTCAGGGGGACAGGGCTGAAGCTTTCTTT. This gives the protein CASSQGDRAEAFF. The rearrangement uses TRBV12-3 or TRBV12-4 and TRBJ1-1, with TRBD1 matching over 9 bases. The J segment lost 6 bases and the V segment lost 5 bases, leaving 4 bases of the junction unmatched. This CDR3 comprises 13 residues.